The 22 T cell receptor beta chains below all came from one sample that was sequenced in a study of blood T cells in healthy people across ages. Primed by a sample-barcoded 5' primer and a J-beta primer mix, a second PCR proceeded for 7 to 11 cycles. TCRdb re-derived calls from the 5' RACE reads in MiXCR, one entry per CDR3 protein. Of roughly 860,000 distinct CDR3 sequences in the sample, around 62% were seen once. The sequencing input was blood. These receptors all come from a man in his thirties or forties in good health.

The rearrangement joins TRBV25-1 to TRBJ2-1, with D possibly matching TRBD1 (5 bases). Trimming cost V 0 bases and J 5 bases, with 8 bases left between them. The CDR3 is 14 residues long. CDR1 is MGHDK and CDR2 is SYGVNS in the germline V gene. The CDR3 bases are TGTGCCAGCAGTGAATATCTGGGGCACAATGAGCAGTTCTTC. As protein: CASSEYLGHNEQFF.

The genes are TRBV29-1 and TRBJ2-1, with TRBD2 matching 9 bases. Germline CDR1 SQVTM, CDR2 ANQGSEA. The CDR3 extends over 13 amino acids. The trim removed 7 bases at V and 3 bases at J, leaving 4 bases unmatched. Written as DNA, the CDR3 is TGCAGCGGTCGCGGGGGGGACTACAATGAGCAGTTCTTC. It codes for CSGRGGDYNEQFF.

For the CDR3, the DNA is TGTGCCAGCAGGGGAGGACAGGTACTAAGTTCACCCCTCCACTTT. This encodes CASRGGQVLSSPLHF. The chain employs TRBV6-1 and TRBJ1-6; 7 nucleotides match TRBD1. V lost 6 bases and J lost 9; bases outside the gene matches: 11. The germline V gene has CDR1 MNHNS and CDR2 SASEGT. The CDR3 extends over 15 amino acids.

The V call is TRBV29-1, the J call TRBJ2-1; no clear D gene. V lost 4 bases and J 9 bases, leaving 10 bases between the germline ends. The CDR3 spans 11 residues. CDR1 SQVTM and CDR2 ANQGSEA come from the germline V gene. CDR3 sequence reads: CSVGSSTEQFF. In DNA form, the CDR3 reads TGCAGCGTTGGTAGTAGTACTGAGCAGTTCTTC.

The chain links TRBV18 to TRBJ2-5, with 14 nucleotides matching TRBD2. From germline, CDR1 is KGHSH and CDR2 LQKENI. Trimming took 4 bases from V and 5 from J; bases not matched to a gene: 12. CDR3 length equals 18 residues. CDR3: CASSQTPGLAGDRETQYF. CDR3 nucleotides: TGTGCCAGCTCACAGACTCCGGGACTAGCGGGGGATCGGGAGACCCAGTACTTC.

The rearrangement uses TRBV12-3 or TRBV12-4 and TRBJ2-3; the match to TRBD2 covers 13 bases. V gave up 3 bases and J gave up 2 bases; unmatched junction bases: 5. The length of the CDR3 is 17 residues. The CDR3 DNA reads TGTGCCAGCAGTTTCGGGACTAGCGGGGCTTTCACAGATACGCAGTATTTT. The encoded protein is CASSFGTSGAFTDTQYF.

V and J are TRBV6-5 and TRBJ2-7, with 12 bases identical to TRBD1. Germline CDR1 MNHEY, CDR2 SVGAGI. The CDR3 has 15 amino acids. The V segment lost 6 bases and the J segment 9 bases; nucleotides outside the gene matches: 12. The CDR3 DNA reads TGTGCCAGCAGCAAATCCGGGACAGGGGGCGCTGGGCAGTACTTC. It codes for CASSKSGTGGAGQYF.

This clonotype was counted a few times. The CDR3 sequence: CASSLAENEQFF. The CDR3 region has the DNA TGTGCCAGCAGCCTTGCAGAGAATGAGCAGTTCTTC. The V gene is TRBV7-2, the J gene TRBJ2-1; D ambiguous. Germline V lookup: CDR1 SGHTA, CDR2 FQGNSA. V was clipped by 5 bases and J by 7 bases, with 9 bases between them. The length of the CDR3 is 12 residues.

This clonotype appeared a single time. The chain combines TRBV29-1 with TRBJ1-2, with D uncertain. From germline, CDR1 is SQVTM and CDR2 ANQGSEA. This CDR3 region has 13 residues. V was cut by 3 bases and J by 0 bases, with 8 bases left in between. The CDR3 is CSVDGNANYGYTF. The DNA of the CDR3 is TGCAGCGTTGATGGGAACGCTAACTATGGCTACACCTTC.

The sample holds a few counts of this clonotype. The chain employs TRBV15 and TRBJ2-7; TRBD2 agrees at 8 bases. V gave up 5 bases and J gave up 4 bases; unmatched junction bases: 4. CDR3 size: 13 residues. In germline, CDR1 is LNHNV, CDR2 YYDKDF (reference sequence). The CDR3 loop is CATSGGRTYEQYF. The CDR3 DNA follows: TGTGCCACCAGCGGCGGGAGGACTTACGAGCAGTACTTC.

This clonotype was observed a handful of times. This chain links TRBV6-2 or TRBV6-3 with TRBJ2-7, with D possibly being TRBD1 or TRBD2 (5 bases each). This CDR3 comprises 15 residues. The germline V gene encodes CDR1 MNHEY and CDR2 SVGEGT. V lost 4 bases to trimming and J lost 4 bases, with 17 bases between them. Here the CDR3 DNA reads TGTGCCAGCAGTTCCCCCGGGACCGGGTTTTACGAGCAGTACTTC. Its protein is CASSSPGTGFYEQYF.

This clonotype is a singleton in its sample. The CDR3 DNA follows: TGCAGCGTCATTCTCCCGGGACAGGGCAATCAGCCCCAGCATTTT. Amino acids: CSVILPGQGNQPQHF. This chain joins TRBV29-1 and TRBJ1-5; 8 bases fit TRBD1. With V trimmed by 6 bases and J by 2 bases, 9 bases remained unmatched. Germline V gene sequence: CDR1 SQVTM, CDR2 ANQGSEA. The CDR3 has 15 residues.

The chain uses TRBV4-3 and TRBJ2-7; 7 bases fit TRBD1. The end of the DNA aligns better with TRBJ2-5, so the J call may be wrong. This CDR3 comprises 15 residues. Germline assignment: CDR1 LGHNA and CDR2 YSLEER. The CDR3 sequence: CASSQDRQGQETQYF. For the CDR3, the DNA is TGCGCCAGCAGCCAAGATAGACAGGGACAAGAGACCCAGTACTTC.

A remark on this clonotype: Germline is not matched at one junction end, which may reflect a read error. The CDR3 protein is CASCQERQYTEAFF. CDR3 bases: TGTGCCAGCTGCCAAGAGAGGCAGTACACTGAAGCTTTCTTT. The rearrangement links TRBV3-1 to TRBJ1-1; D is undetermined. This CDR3 has 14 amino acids. Germline CDR1 and CDR2: LGHDT and YNNKEL (reference sequence).

The chain combines TRBV5-1 with TRBJ2-3, with D perhaps matching TRBD1 (6 bases). The CDR3 extends over 15 amino acids. Germline V gene data show CDR1 as SGHRS and CDR2 as YFSETQ. V shed 4 bases and J shed 3 bases, with 15 bases lying between them. CDR3 DNA sequence: TGCGCCAGCAGCCCGGACAGTGGATCTACAGATACGCAGTATTTT. Protein product: CASSPDSGSTDTQYF.

The V gene is TRBV20-1, the J gene TRBJ2-5; a possible D gene is TRBD1 (6 bases). The better agreement between TRBJ2-7 and the DNA end casts doubt on the J call. CDR3 size: 12 residues. Germline values: CDR1 DFQATT, CDR2 SNEGSKA (reference sequence). CDR3 sequence: CSASDRIYEQYF. Written as DNA, the CDR3 is TGCAGTGCTAGTGACAGGATCTACGAGCAGTACTTC.

The J gene is TRBJ1-1, the V gene TRBV12-3 or TRBV12-4; no definite D call. The CDR3 is 13 residues long. V gave up 6 bases and J gave up 4 bases, with 12 bases separating them. Here the CDR3 reads CASSQDRPTEAFF. The CDR3 nucleotides read TGTGCCAGCAGCCAGGATCGGCCCACTGAAGCTTTCTTT.

The table lists this clonotype with a count of one. The junction departs from germline at one end; a sequencing error may be responsible. The gene calls are TRBV11-2 and TRBJ2-1; D gene uncertain. The germline V gene has CDR1 SGHAT and CDR2 FQNNGV. This CDR3 is built from 16 residues. In nucleotides, the CDR3 is TGTGCCAGCACAGACCCAGAGGATAGCTCCTACAATGAGCGGTTCTTC. Its translation is CASTDPEDSSYNERFF.

J is TRBJ2-3 and V is TRBV4-3; the D call may be TRBD1 or TRBD2 (5 bases each). Germline CDR1 is LGHNA and CDR2 is YSLEER. Trimming took off 0 bases at V and 8 bases at J, with 12 bases between the two ends. This CDR3 has 14 amino acids. CDR3 residues: CASSQDLAGITQYF. In DNA, the CDR3 is TGCGCCAGCAGCCAAGATCTAGCAGGGATTACGCAGTATTTT.

The chain is built from TRBV28 and TRBJ2-1, with 7 bases identical to TRBD2. V lost 2 bases to trimming and J lost 8 bases; unmatched junction nucleotides: 6. The length of the CDR3 is 14 residues. CDR1 is MDHEN and CDR2 is SYDVKM in the germline V gene. The DNA for the CDR3 is TGTGCCAGCAGTTTAGATGGACTAGGACATGAGCAGTTCTTC. Translating gives CASSLDGLGHEQFF.

The chain couples TRBV5-1 to TRBJ2-3; 13 nucleotides match TRBD2. The length of the CDR3 is 17 residues. Per germline, CDR1 SGHRS and CDR2 YFSETQ. V dropped 2 bases and J dropped 3; count of bases not matched to a gene: 6. As DNA, the CDR3 is TGCGCCAGCAGCTTACTGGGGACTAGCGGGGCTACAGATACGCAGTATTTT. It encodes CASSLLGTSGATDTQYF.

V and J are TRBV5-5 and TRBJ2-3; tentative D call: TRBD1 (5 bases). This CDR3 has 15 amino acids. V gave up 6 bases and J gave up 0 bases, with 14 bases separating them. Germline V gene sequence: CDR1 SGHKS, CDR2 YYEKEE (reference sequence). CDR3 residues: CASNSGHGSTDTQYF. The CDR3 nucleotides read TGTGCCAGCAACTCCGGACATGGTAGCACAGATACGCAGTATTTT.